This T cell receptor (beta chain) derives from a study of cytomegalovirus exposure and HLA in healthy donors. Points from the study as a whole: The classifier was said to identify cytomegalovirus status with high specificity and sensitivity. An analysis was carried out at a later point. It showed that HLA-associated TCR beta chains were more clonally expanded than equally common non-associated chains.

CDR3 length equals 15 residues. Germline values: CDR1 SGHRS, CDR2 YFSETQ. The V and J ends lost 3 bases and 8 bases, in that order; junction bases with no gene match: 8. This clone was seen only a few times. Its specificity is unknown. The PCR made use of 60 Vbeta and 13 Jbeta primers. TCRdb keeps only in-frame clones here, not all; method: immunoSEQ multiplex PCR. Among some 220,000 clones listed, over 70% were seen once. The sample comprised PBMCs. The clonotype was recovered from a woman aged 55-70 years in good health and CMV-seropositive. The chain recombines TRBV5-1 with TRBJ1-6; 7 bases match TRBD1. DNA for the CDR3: TGCGCCAGCAGCTCATACAGGGGAAGGGATTCACCCCTCCACTTT. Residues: CASSSYRGRDSPLHF.